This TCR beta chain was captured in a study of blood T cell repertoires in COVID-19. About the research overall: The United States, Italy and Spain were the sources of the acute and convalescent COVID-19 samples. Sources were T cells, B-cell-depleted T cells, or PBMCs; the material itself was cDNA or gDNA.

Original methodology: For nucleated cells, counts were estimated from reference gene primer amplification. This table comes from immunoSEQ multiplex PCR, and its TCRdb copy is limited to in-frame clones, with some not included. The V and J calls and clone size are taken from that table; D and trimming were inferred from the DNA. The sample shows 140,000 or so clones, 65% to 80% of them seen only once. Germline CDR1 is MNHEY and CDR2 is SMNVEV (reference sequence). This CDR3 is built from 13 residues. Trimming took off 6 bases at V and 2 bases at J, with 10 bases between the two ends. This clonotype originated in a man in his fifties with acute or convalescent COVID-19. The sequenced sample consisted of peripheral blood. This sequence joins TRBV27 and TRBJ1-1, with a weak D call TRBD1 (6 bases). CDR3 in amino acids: CASRRQANTEAFF. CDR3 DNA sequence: TGTGCCAGCAGAAGACAGGCAAACACTGAAGCTTTCTTT.